This T cell receptor (beta chain) was obtained from a study of early T cells in non-severe SARS-CoV-2 infection. The library protocol tagged individual cDNA molecules with unique molecular identifiers. TCRdb recomputed calls from the 5' RACE reads with MiXCR, one row per CDR3 protein. The data hold 32,000 or so distinct CDR3 sequences, with over 4.5% observed a single time. V lost 6 bases, J lost 3 bases, and 12 bases lay in between. The CDR3 is made up of 13 amino acids. Germline loops: CDR1 KGHSH, CDR2 LQKENI. The sequence came from an adult who was a healthcare worker with PCR-confirmed SARS-CoV-2 infection or an uninfected control (not recorded which). This rearrangement joins TRBV18 to TRBJ2-7; a weak D match, TRBD1 (6 bases). Sequences were obtained from whole blood. CDR3 sequence reads: CASSDRIDYEQYF. For the CDR3, the DNA is TGTGCCAGCTCTGACAGGATCGACTACGAGCAGTACTTC.